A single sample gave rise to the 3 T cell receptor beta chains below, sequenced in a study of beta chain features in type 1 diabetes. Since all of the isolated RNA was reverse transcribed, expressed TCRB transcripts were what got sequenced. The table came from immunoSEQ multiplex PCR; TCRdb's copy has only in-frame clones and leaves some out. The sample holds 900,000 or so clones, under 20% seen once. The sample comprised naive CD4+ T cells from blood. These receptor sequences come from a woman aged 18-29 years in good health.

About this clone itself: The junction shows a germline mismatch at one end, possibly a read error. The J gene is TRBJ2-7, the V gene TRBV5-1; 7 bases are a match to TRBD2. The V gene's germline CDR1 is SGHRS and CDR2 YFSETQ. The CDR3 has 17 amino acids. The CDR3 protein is CASSLGLAAIFSYEQYF. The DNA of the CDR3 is TGCGCCAGCAGTTTGGGGCTAGCGGCAATTTTTTCCTACGAGCAGTACTTC.

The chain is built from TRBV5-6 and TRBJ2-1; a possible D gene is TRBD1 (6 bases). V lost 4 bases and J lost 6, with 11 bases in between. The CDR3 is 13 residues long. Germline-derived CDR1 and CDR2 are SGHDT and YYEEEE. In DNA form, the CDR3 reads TGTGCCAGCAGCCTGACAGGAACCAATGAGCAGTTCTTC. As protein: CASSLTGTNEQFF.

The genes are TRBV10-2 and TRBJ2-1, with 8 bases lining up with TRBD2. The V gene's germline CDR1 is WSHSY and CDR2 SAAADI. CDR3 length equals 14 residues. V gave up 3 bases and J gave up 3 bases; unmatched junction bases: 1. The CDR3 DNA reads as TGCGCCAGCAGTGAAGGGACTAGCTACAATGAGCAGTTCTTC. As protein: CASSEGTSYNEQFF.